This TCR beta chain was profiled in a study of CD8 T cells in ankylosing spondylitis (dated by TCRdb to about 2017). With regard to the full study: T cell receptor beta repertoires were profiled in healthy donors and ankylosing spondylitis patients so that disease-linked TCR variants could be found. The full study cohort comprised about 24 ankylosing spondylitis patients and 85 to 120 healthy donors. Samples of peripheral blood were taken, and for ankylosing spondylitis patients, synovial fluid was collected as well. What the authors observed across the whole study: The disease-linked clones had a CD8+ phenotype and were found at relatively low frequencies in peripheral blood. Some motif variants were previously reported in synovial fluid and blood of reactive arthritis patients, suggesting common disease-initiation mechanisms. The disease-linked clones were reported as significantly enriched in matched synovial fluid samples from ankylosing spondylitis patients. A TCR beta motif of fewer than 10 highly homologous amino acid variants appeared characteristic of blood from ankylosing spondylitis patients.

This sample was sequenced with an Illumina HiSeq 2500. Quantitative 5'-RACE with molecular barcodes was the method used to prepare the TCR beta libraries. The authors processed their data as follows. Disease-linked TCR variants were identified with a new computational method built on a probabilistic model of VDJ rearrangement. TCRdb reanalyzed the raw reads on its own, using fastp at Q25 for trimming and MiXCR for clone calling, and kept in-frame beta chains. Every distinct CDR3 protein forms one entry, paired with its most common genes and DNA. The V and J calls were determined by TCRdb, not by the authors. This sample has roughly 470,000 distinct CDR3 sequences in its table, and roughly a quarter of those were observed once. Of the sample, 0.89% falls within the top ten clones. For this clonotype: What antigen it recognizes has not been identified. Within one base of it there is no much larger clone, and no base qualities were kept.

Sequences WSHSY (CDR1) and SAAADI (CDR2) are obtained from the germline V gene. The trim is 3 bases for V and 5 bases for J, with a gap of 13 bases between the germline ends. Measured from the cysteine to the phenylalanine, the CDR3 is 15 residues long. Here the CDR3 DNA is all that survives: 45 bases in frame from base 1. The source material was blood, either unsorted or a sorted T cell fraction (not recorded which). The TCR sequence derives from a male donor with ankylosing spondylitis. The rearrangement joined TRBV10-2 to TRBJ1-4; the D gene lacks a confident call. The DNA is TGCGCCAGCAGTGATATGGCAACCGCAAATGAAAAACTGTTTTTT. Its protein reads: CASSDMATANEKLFF.